This entry lists 23 T cell receptor beta chains sequenced from one sample in a study of T cells in tuberculosis. Here immunoSEQ multiplex PCR was the method, and the copy in TCRdb shows in-frame clones only, minus some. The sample holds about 29,000 clones; over 85% are singletons and the top ten take over 4.5%. The sequencing sample was made of PBMCs. These receptors were collected from a donor under 30 with latent tuberculosis or without tuberculosis infection.

The chain is built from TRBV28 and TRBJ1-5, with TRBD1 matching 10 bases. Germline loops: CDR1 MDHEN, CDR2 SYDVKM. The CDR3 sequence is 15 residues long. The junction had 4 bases not matched to a gene; V was cut back by 3 bases and J by 5 bases. The CDR3 loop is CASSFVTGGDQPQHF. As DNA, the CDR3 is TGTGCCAGCAGTTTTGTGACAGGGGGCGATCAGCCCCAGCATTTT. Combining the CDR3 with reference TRBV28 and TRBJ1-5 gives the whole variable domain DVKVTQSSRYLVKRTGEKVFLECVQDMDHENMFWYRQDPGLGLRLIYFSYDVKMKEKGDIPEGYSVSREKKERFSLILESASTNQTSMYLCASSFVTGGDQPQHFGDGTRLSIL.

Only one count was recorded for this clone. The chain has TRBV14 and TRBJ1-2; D unclear. V lost 0 bases to trimming and J lost 8 bases, with 13 bases between them. This CDR3 is built from 14 residues. CDR1 SGHDN and CDR2 FVKESK come from the germline V gene. CDR3 sequence: CASSQDLVQRGYTF. The CDR3 region has the DNA TGTGCCAGCAGCCAAGATTTAGTCCAGAGGGGCTACACCTTC.

This chain joins TRBV5-3 and TRBJ2-7; tentatively, D is TRBD1 (6 bases). TRBV5-3 qualifies as an ORF whose function is uncertain. The V end lost 4 bases, the J end lost 2 bases, and 19 bases lay between the germline ends. CDR3 length: 16 amino acids. The CDR3 loop is CARSQHSRTVAYEQYF. CDR3 nucleotides: TGTGCCAGAAGCCAACATTCGCGGACAGTCGCCTACGAGCAGTACTTC.

The chain recombines TRBV28 with TRBJ1-2, with 7 bases fitting TRBD1. The CDR3 totals 14 residues. Germline values: CDR1 MDHEN, CDR2 SYDVKM. Trimming took 6 bases from V and 2 from J; bases not matched to a gene: 6. The CDR3 region is CASSSPTGNYGYTF. The CDR3, as DNA: TGTGCCAGCAGCTCCCCGACAGGGAACTATGGCTACACCTTC.

J is TRBJ2-5 and V is TRBV6-5, with 7 positions matching TRBD2. Germline lookup yields CDR1 MNHEY and CDR2 SVGAGI. This CDR3 contains 15 residues. V shed 9 bases, J shed 0 bases, and the junction held 10 bases outside the gene matches. The CDR3: CASMLGRVYQETQYF. The CDR3 DNA reads as TGTGCCAGTATGCTTGGGAGGGTCTACCAAGAGACCCAGTACTTC.

This clone was seen just once. The rearrangement joins TRBV4-3 to TRBJ2-7, with a weak D call TRBD2 (6 bases). Germline CDR1 and CDR2: LGHNA and YSLEER. The CDR3 runs 14 residues. V lost 4 bases and J lost 2, with 12 bases in between. The CDR3 loop is CASSPLSGAYEQYF. CDR3 nucleotide sequence: TGCGCCAGCAGCCCCCTATCGGGGGCCTACGAGCAGTACTTC.

The genes are TRBV10-3 and TRBJ2-2; 7 bases agree with TRBD2. The CDR3 totals 14 residues. Losses at the gene ends were 1 base for V and 6 bases for J; bases not matched to a gene: 2. Germline values: CDR1 ENHRY, CDR2 SYGVKD. CDR3 DNA sequence: TGTGCCATCAGTGAGTTCCGGGGGGCCGGGGAGCTGTTTTTT. This gives the protein CAISEFRGAGELFF.

The chain joins TRBV7-9 to TRBJ1-4, with a tentative D call TRBD1 (5 bases). V dropped 5 bases and J dropped 7 bases, with 14 bases sitting between them. The CDR3 length is 14 residues. Germline V CDR1 and CDR2: SEHNR, FQNEAQ (reference sequence). The CDR3 protein is CASSPTGGSEKLFF. CDR3 DNA: TGTGCCAGCAGCCCAACCGGGGGGAGTGAAAAACTGTTTTTT.

The V gene is TRBV5-1, the J gene TRBJ2-6, with D possibly being TRBD2 (5 bases). Between the trimmed V and J ends, which lost 1 base and 0 bases, there was a span of 23 bases. Germline loops: CDR1 SGHRS, CDR2 YFSETQ. CDR3 length: 21 residues. CDR3 nucleotides: TGCGCCAGCAGCTTGTCCGACTTGAGGGCAGTCCGACTCTCTGGGGCCAACGTCCTGACTTTC. Amino acids: CASSLSDLRAVRLSGANVLTF.

Here the CDR3 reads CASNRGNQPQHF. In nucleotides, the CDR3 is TGTGCCAGTAACCGGGGCAATCAGCCCCAGCATTTT. This chain uses TRBV19 with TRBJ1-5; D is unresolved. CDR3 length: 12 residues. Germline V CDR1 and CDR2: LNHDA, SQIVND (reference sequence). V was clipped by 7 bases and J by 2 bases, with 6 bases between them.

V gene TRBV6-5 combines with J gene TRBJ1-6, with D tentatively TRBD1 (6 bases). The V gene's germline CDR1 is MNHEY and CDR2 SVGAGI. Trimming removed 5 bases from V and 7 bases from J, with 12 bases in between. There are 14 residues in the CDR3. CDR3 nucleotides: TGTGCCAGCAGTCCCGAAAGGGGGAATTCACCCCTCCACTTT. Protein sequence: CASSPERGNSPLHF.

V usage is TRBV2 and J usage is TRBJ2-3; tentatively, D is TRBD2 (6 bases). The CDR3 runs 14 residues. Germline CDR1 SNHLY, CDR2 FYNNEI. V gave up 7 bases and J gave up 5 bases, with 16 bases separating them. For the CDR3, the DNA is TGTGCCAGCAAGGACTATGTTGTGAAAGATACGCAGTATTTT. Protein: CASKDYVVKDTQYF.

The genes are TRBV19 and TRBJ2-7; tentatively, D is TRBD2 (6 bases). Between the trimmed V and J ends, which lost 1 base and 6 bases, there was a span of 10 bases. Germline V CDR1 and CDR2: LNHDA, SQIVND (reference sequence). This CDR3 is 13 amino acids long. CDR3 bases: TGTGCCAGTAGTATAGGTAATAGCGGCGAGCAGTACTTC. Translation gives CASSIGNSGEQYF.

V usage is TRBV4-3 and J usage is TRBJ2-3; TRBD1 aligns across 7 bases. The CDR3 is 16 amino acids. Germline trimming cut 4 bases from V and 8 bases from J; bases unmatched to any gene: 15. Germline V gene lookup returns CDR1 LGHNA and CDR2 YSLEER. The CDR3 here is CASSPSTGSPIGTQYF. For the CDR3, the DNA is TGCGCCAGCAGCCCCTCGACAGGGTCCCCTATTGGTACGCAGTATTTT.

The chain uses TRBV11-2 and TRBJ1-3; D gene unclear. The CDR3 consists of 15 residues. Germline CDR1 SGHAT, CDR2 FQNNGV. V was clipped by 5 bases and J by 1 base, with 12 bases between them. CDR3 protein: CASSRNSASGNTIYF. The CDR3 bases are TGTGCCAGCAGCCGCAACAGTGCGTCTGGAAACACCATATATTTT.

The V call is TRBV7-9, the J call TRBJ2-1, with TRBD2 matching 7 bases. The CDR3 covers 11 residues. CDR1 and CDR2 from the germline V gene are SEHNR and FQNEAQ (reference sequence). Unmatched junction bases numbered 4, after V lost 7 bases and J lost 10 bases. CDR3 sequence reads: CASIGGWEQFF. DNA of the CDR3: TGTGCCAGCATCGGGGGGTGGGAGCAGTTCTTC.

This clone has a single count. This chain connects TRBV9 to TRBJ2-2; 10 bases agree with TRBD1. The germline V gene has CDR1 SGDLS and CDR2 YYNGEE. The length of the CDR3 is 18 residues. The V segment lost 3 bases and the J segment 5 bases; nucleotides outside the gene matches: 13. CDR3 loop: CASSAPPGTGARTGELFF. In DNA, the CDR3 is TGTGCCAGCAGCGCCCCCCCCGGGACAGGGGCGAGGACCGGGGAGCTGTTTTTT.

The rearrangement links TRBV28 to TRBJ1-3; D is perhaps TRBD1 (5 bases). There are 14 residues in the CDR3. Germline lookup yields CDR1 MDHEN and CDR2 SYDVKM. Trimming removed 3 bases at V and 2 bases at J, with 8 bases between. In DNA, the CDR3 is TGTGCCAGCAGTTTGACGACAGCTGGAAACACCATATATTTT. It specifies CASSLTTAGNTIYF.

This clone was seen only once. The chain joins TRBV7-2 to TRBJ2-7, with TRBD1 identical over 7 bases. The V and J ends lost 5 bases and 4 bases, in that order; junction bases with no gene match: 5. Germline V gene sequence: CDR1 SGHTA, CDR2 FQGNSA. The CDR3 loop spans 13 amino acids. CDR3 sequence (DNA): TGTGCCAGCAGCCCGACAGGGAGATACGAGCAGTACTTC. The encoded protein is CASSPTGRYEQYF.

The V gene is TRBV6-1, the J gene TRBJ1-1, with D perhaps TRBD1 (5 bases). This CDR3 spans 13 amino acids. Germline CDR1 is MNHNS and CDR2 is SASEGT. The ends were cut back, 3 bases at V and 1 base at J, with 6 bases in the middle. In DNA form, the CDR3 reads TGTGCCAGCAGTGACGACAGGAACACTGAAGCTTTCTTT. Translation: CASSDDRNTEAFF.

The genes are TRBV7-3 and TRBJ1-5; D remains ambiguous. The germline V gene has CDR1 SGHTA and CDR2 FQGTGA. V was shortened by 5 bases and J by 3 bases, with 20 bases between the two germline ends. The CDR3 is made up of 17 amino acids. The CDR3 loop reads CASSHNGQALLNQPQHF. In DNA form, the CDR3 reads TGTGCCAGCAGCCATAATGGGCAGGCGCTACTCAATCAGCCCCAGCATTTT.

CDR3 protein: CASSLSGTAFNQPQHF. In DNA form, the CDR3 reads TGTGCCAGCAGTCTATCTGGGACTGCTTTCAATCAGCCCCAGCATTTT. This chain joins TRBV28 and TRBJ1-5; possibly TRBD1 for D (5 bases). Deletions cut 5 bases from V and 3 bases from J, with 17 bases between. CDR1 and CDR2 from the germline V gene are MDHEN and SYDVKM. This CDR3 is built from 16 residues.

J is TRBJ2-3 and V is TRBV10-2; no clear D gene. The CDR3 has 15 amino acids. V lost 3 bases and J 0 bases, leaving 10 bases between the germline ends. The germline V gene has CDR1 WSHSY and CDR2 SAAADI. The CDR3 loop is CASSDGSSSTDTQYF. CDR3 DNA: TGCGCCAGCAGTGACGGGTCCTCTAGCACAGATACGCAGTATTTT.